These 2 T cell receptor beta chains were sequenced from one sample in a study of post-analysis software for immune sequencing data. No cognate antigen is known for these TCRs. The TCR beta cDNA libraries carried unique molecular identifiers. TCRdb independently ran MiXCR on the PCR reads; one entry per CDR3 protein. This table has under 650,000 distinct CDR3 sequences, roughly 46% appearing once. Study conclusions and caveats: Compared with controls, patients had more of roughly 5 TRBV segments, including TRBV5-6, TRBV5-1 and TRBV20-1.

Sequences were obtained from blood. These TCRs come from a girl aged 5 to 17 with multiple sclerosis.

The gene calls are TRBV11-3 and TRBJ2-3; 7 bases fit TRBD2. The V gene's germline CDR1 is SGHNT and CDR2 YENEEA. The V and J ends lost 5 bases and 4 bases, in that order; junction bases with no gene match: 6. This CDR3 has 14 residues. CDR3 DNA sequence: TGTGCCAGCAGCCCCCCGACTAGCCCAGATACGCAGTATTTT. This translates into CASSPPTSPDTQYF.

The genes are TRBV6-6 and TRBJ2-1; 10 nucleotides match TRBD1. Germline CDR1 is MNHNY and CDR2 is SVGAGI (reference sequence). Trimming took 6 bases from V and 4 from J; bases not matched to a gene: 9. CDR3 size: 16 residues. The CDR3 coding sequence is TGTGCCAGCAGATTAACCGACAGGGGGCTATACAATGAGCAGTTCTTC. Translation gives CASRLTDRGLYNEQFF.